A single sample is the source of the 4 T cell receptor beta chains below, sequenced in a study of response to subunit inactivated influenza vaccine. Each CDR3 protein gets one entry after TCRdb re-called the RT-PCR reads with MiXCR. This sample has fewer than 650,000 distinct CDR3 sequences; over 10% occur once, and the top ten carry roughly 14%. Sequencing was performed on PBMCs from blood, taken roughly 48 days after vaccination. The source is a man aged 45-60 years who received an inactivated influenza vaccine.

This clonotype was seen a few times. J is TRBJ2-5 and V is TRBV18; possible D gene TRBD2, 5 bases. Germline V lookup: CDR1 KGHSH, CDR2 LQKENI. V shed 3 bases and J shed 2 bases, with 13 bases lying between them. This CDR3 region has 15 residues. The CDR3 protein is CASSPAWTLQETQYF. CDR3 coding DNA: TGTGCCAGCTCACCGGCATGGACTCTACAAGAGACCCAGTACTTC.

The chain uses TRBV2 and TRBJ2-1; D may be TRBD1 or TRBD2 (7 bases each). Germline loops: CDR1 SNHLY, CDR2 FYNNEI. CDR3 length equals 15 residues. V was clipped by 6 bases and J by 2 bases, with 14 bases between them. CDR3: CASSAGGGAYNEQFF. As DNA, the CDR3 is TGTGCCAGCAGCGCAGGGGGGGGCGCCTACAATGAGCAGTTCTTC.

This chain joins TRBV20-1 and TRBJ2-7, with 10 bases matching TRBD1. The germline CDR1 and CDR2 sequences are DFQATT and SNEGSKA (reference sequence). The CDR3 totals 14 residues. V gave up 4 bases and J gave up 7 bases; unmatched junction bases: 10. This CDR3 is CSATGDRGHSEQYF. Written as DNA, the CDR3 is TGCAGTGCTACCGGGGACAGGGGACACTCGGAGCAGTACTTC.

The V call is TRBV20-1, the J call TRBJ2-7; no clear D gene. This CDR3 region has 13 residues. V was clipped by 4 bases and J by 5 bases, with 15 bases between them. CDR1 DFQATT and CDR2 SNEGSKA come from the germline V gene (reference sequence). The DNA of the CDR3 is TGCAGTGCTAAGTCAGGAAATCTCGACGAGCAGTACTTC. Its protein is CSAKSGNLDEQYF.